This TCR beta chain was found in a study of T cells in Graves' hyperthyroidism and ophthalmopathy. TCR beta CDR3 regions were amplified from RNA transcripts. TCR CDR3 regions were first amplified by RT-PCR with HTBI primers. MiXCR, run by TCRdb on the multiplex PCR reads, gives a single entry per CDR3 protein. The sample gives about 340,000 distinct CDR3 sequences, 15% to 20% of which show up once; around 54% is in the top ten. Graves' hyperthyroidism without ophthalmopathy progression within 18 months was termed stable. The hyperthyroidism was newly diagnosed and had lasted under 2 months; the patients were aged 18 to 65. Diagnosis rested on symptoms, serum thyroxine and TRAb, thyroid ultrasound, and orbital computed tomography. PBMCs were sourced from roughly 9.7 ml fresh peripheral blood. The CDR3 sequence is 15 residues long. Trimming stripped 4 bases from V and 5 bases from J, with 18 bases between. Germline CDR1 is MNHNS and CDR2 is SASEGT.

This chain uses TRBV6-1 with TRBJ2-7; D is possibly TRBD1 or TRBD2 (5 bases each). Sequenced input: blood. The TCR sequence derives from a woman between 50 and 59 years old with Graves' hyperthyroidism. CDR3 in amino acids: CASSAPRDGPHEQYF. The CDR3 bases are TGTGCCAGCAGTGCACCCCGGGACGGTCCCCACGAGCAGTACTTC.